This entry lists 4 T cell receptor beta chains sequenced from one sample in a study of OX40 agonist ivuxolimab in advanced cancers. This table comes from immunoSEQ multiplex PCR, and its TCRdb copy is limited to in-frame clones, with some not included. The sample carries some 52,000 clones, 94% recorded once. Sequencing used CD4+ or CD8+ T cells sorted from blood, obtained in a trial of the OX40 agonist ivuxolimab. These receptors all come from an adult with an advanced solid tumor such as melanoma, head and neck, liver or kidney cancer.

The chain employs TRBV7-8 and TRBJ2-5, with 10 positions matching TRBD1. The junction had 14 bases not matched to a gene; V was cut back by 4 bases and J by 9 bases. Germline V gives CDR1 SGHVS, CDR2 FQNEAQ. The CDR3 totals 16 residues. CDR3 sequence (DNA): TGTGCCAGCAGCTCTCCGGGACAGGGGTGGGAGGGGGCCCAGTACTTC. Translating gives CASSSPGQGWEGAQYF.

The rearrangement uses TRBV10-1 and TRBJ2-7, with D tentatively TRBD1 or TRBD2 (5 bases each). The CDR3 runs to 13 residues. Germline V lookup: CDR1 WNHNN, CDR2 SYGVQD (reference sequence). Trimming left V 5 bases short and J 1 base short, with 9 bases between. The CDR3 protein is CASSRGRSYEQYF. CDR3 sequence (DNA): TGCGCCAGCAGTCGGGGCCGTTCCTACGAGCAGTACTTC.

There are a few counts of this clone. The chain recombines TRBV7-3 with TRBJ2-1, with D uncertain. This CDR3 has 13 amino acids. CDR1 and CDR2 (germline): SGHTA, FQGTGA. The CDR3 coding sequence is TGTGCAGCAACCTCCGAGGACTACAATGAGCAGTTCTTC. Translated, it gives CAATSEDYNEQFF.

The rearrangement uses TRBV11-2 and TRBJ2-7; TRBD1 might be the D (6 bases). The germline gives CDR1 SGHAT, CDR2 FQNNGV. CDR3 length equals 13 residues. V was cut by 5 bases and J by 3 bases, with 11 bases left in between. The CDR3 sequence is CASSAGQNYEQYF. Here the CDR3 DNA reads TGTGCCAGCAGCGCCGGACAGAACTACGAGCAGTACTTC.